A single sample gave rise to the 32 T cell receptor beta chains below, sequenced in a study of CDR3 diversity in severe acne. TCRdb reprocessed the PCR reads with MiXCR, giving one entry per CDR3 protein. Counted here are about 90,000 distinct CDR3 sequences, about 53% occurring once; the ten biggest clones make up approximately 10%. Sequenced sample: blood. All receptors derive from a male donor with severe acne vulgaris.

The chain recombines TRBV7-9 with TRBJ2-7; 7 bases are a match to TRBD2. Looked up from germline, CDR1 is SEHNR and CDR2 is FQNEAQ (reference sequence). The V segment lost 1 base and the J segment 6 bases; nucleotides outside the gene matches: 9. The CDR3 covers 15 residues. CDR3 DNA sequence: TGTGCCAGCAGCTTAGGCACTAGCGTCTTAGGCGAGCAGTACTTC. Protein: CASSLGTSVLGEQYF.

V is TRBV6-4 and J is TRBJ1-6, with D maybe TRBD1 (6 bases). Germline V gene data show CDR1 as MRHNA and CDR2 as SNTAGT. The germline V and J ends were trimmed by 9 bases and 4 bases, with 16 bases remaining between them. This CDR3 is built from 15 residues. This CDR3 reads CASHSQGIYNSPLHF. CDR3 coding DNA: TGTGCCAGTCATTCTCAGGGGATTTATAATTCACCCCTCCACTTT.

This clonotype was found many times. The V and J genes are TRBV7-6 and TRBJ2-7, with D possibly being TRBD1 or TRBD2 (5 bases each). Per the germline V gene, CDR1 is SGHVS and CDR2 is FNYEAQ. The CDR3 loop spans 15 amino acids. V lost 6 bases, J lost 2 bases, and 17 bases lay in between. In nucleotides, the CDR3 is TGTGCCAGCAGACTAGGTAGGGGCATAGCCTACGAGCAGTACTTC. Residues: CASRLGRGIAYEQYF.

The table lists this clonotype with many counts. V usage is TRBV2 and J usage is TRBJ2-7, with 8 nucleotides matching TRBD1. Unmatched junction bases numbered 12, after V lost 7 bases and J lost 7 bases. CDR3 length: 14 amino acids. CDR1 is SNHLY and CDR2 is FYNNEI in the germline V gene. The CDR3 DNA sequence: TGTGCCAGCAACGTACAGGGGGTACTACGGGAGCAGTACTTC. Its translation is CASNVQGVLREQYF.

The CDR3 DNA reads as TGTGCCATCAGTGAGTCCCGCGGGATGACTCACGAGCAGTACTTC. Translation gives CAISESRGMTHEQYF. The genes are TRBV10-3 and TRBJ2-7, with TRBD2 as a possible D gene (6 bases). This CDR3 is built from 15 residues. With 0 bases removed from V and 5 bases from J, the gap between germline ends came to 14 bases. Looked up from germline, CDR1 is ENHRY and CDR2 is SYGVKD.

The rearrangement uses TRBV19 and TRBJ2-1; 9 bases are a match to TRBD1. Germline V gene data show CDR1 as LNHDA and CDR2 as SQIVND (reference sequence). This CDR3 is 14 amino acids long. The ends lost 8 bases at V and 7 bases at J; junction bases unmatched: 9. The CDR3 DNA sequence: TGTGCCAGTCAACTCAACAGGGGGCCTAATGAGCAGTTCTTC. It encodes CASQLNRGPNEQFF.

CDR3 DNA sequence: TGTGCCAGCAGCTTAGCTAGAGTGACGGCGTCCGGGGAGCTGTTTTTT. Translating it yields CASSLARVTASGELFF. This chain uses TRBV7-8 with TRBJ2-2; D is undetermined. V was trimmed by 0 bases and J by 6 bases, leaving 14 bases between them. The CDR3 sequence is 16 residues long. Germline assignment: CDR1 SGHVS and CDR2 FQNEAQ.

This clonotype is labeled as medium-sized. The genes are TRBV7-9 and TRBJ2-1; no reliable D call. The CDR3 runs 18 residues. V lost 1 base to trimming and J lost 5 bases, with 21 bases between them. The germline CDR1 and CDR2 sequences are SEHNR and FQNEAQ (reference sequence). The CDR3 sequence: CASSLGAVRYPVNNEQFF. The CDR3 nucleotides are TGTGCCAGCAGCTTAGGAGCTGTACGATATCCCGTCAACAATGAGCAGTTCTTC.

The chain uses TRBV20-1 and TRBJ1-1, with D tentatively TRBD1 (5 bases). Deletions cut 1 base from V and 1 base from J, with 10 bases between. Germline values: CDR1 DFQATT, CDR2 SNEGSKA (reference sequence). This CDR3 is 14 amino acids long. The CDR3 DNA reads as TGCAGTGCTAGAGGGAGTGGGGCGAACACTGAAGCTTTCTTT. This codes for CSARGSGANTEAFF.

On this clonotype itself: It may be a read error: a sequence one base away is much more abundant. The V and J genes are TRBV15 and TRBJ1-1; D uncertain. Germline V gene sequence: CDR1 LNHNV, CDR2 YYDKDF (reference sequence). The CDR3 contains 13 residues. CDR3 protein: CANSRIELTEAFF. The CDR3 coding sequence is TGTGCCAACAGCAGGATAGAGCTCACTGAAGCTTTCTTT.

This clonotype has at least ten counts. The chain carries TRBV13 and TRBJ1-6, with a weak D call TRBD1 (5 bases). Germline V gives CDR1 PRHDT, CDR2 FYEKMQ (reference sequence). CDR3 size: 12 residues. The germline V and J ends were trimmed by 5 bases and 10 bases, with 9 bases remaining between them. This CDR3 is CASSNQGSPLHF. The CDR3 DNA sequence: TGTGCCAGCAGCAATCAGGGCTCACCCCTCCACTTT.

The V gene is TRBV20-1, the J gene TRBJ2-2; 8 positions agree with TRBD2. Germline CDR1 reads DFQATT; CDR2 reads SNEGSKA (reference sequence). The CDR3 covers 19 residues. The V segment lost 2 bases and the J segment 3 bases; nucleotides outside the gene matches: 17. In DNA, the CDR3 is TGCAGTGCTAGAATTATTAACGGGGGGGCAAAATTTCACACCGGGGAGCTGTTTTTT. As protein: CSARIINGGAKFHTGELFF.

The rearrangement links TRBV10-2 to TRBJ1-1; D remains unclear. Germline V lookup: CDR1 WSHSY, CDR2 SAAADI. Trimming took off 5 bases at V and 5 bases at J, with 6 bases between the two ends. The length of the CDR3 is 11 residues. This CDR3 is CASSKGTEAFF. CDR3 nucleotide sequence: TGCGCCAGCAGTAAGGGAACTGAAGCTTTCTTT.

The chain uses TRBV10-3 and TRBJ2-3; D may be TRBD1 or TRBD2 (5 bases each). Per germline, CDR1 ENHRY and CDR2 SYGVKD. The CDR3 is 17 amino acids. V lost 2 bases and J 3 bases, leaving 18 bases between the germline ends. CDR3 in amino acids: CAISETSMGTSTDTQYF. The CDR3 DNA reads TGTGCCATCAGTGAGACGAGCATGGGGACGAGTACAGATACGCAGTATTTT.

This chain links TRBV2 with TRBJ2-1; D is ambiguous. Germline-derived CDR1 and CDR2 are SNHLY and FYNNEI. V lost 5 bases to trimming and J lost 2 bases, with 19 bases between them. The CDR3 is 17 amino acids. CDR3 amino acids: CASSLLFSAETYNEQFF. DNA for the CDR3: TGTGCCAGCAGTTTACTGTTCAGCGCCGAAACCTACAATGAGCAGTTCTTC.

The V gene is TRBV10-3, the J gene TRBJ2-2; 7 positions agree with TRBD1. Unmatched junction bases numbered 3, after V lost 0 bases and J lost 5 bases. CDR3 length equals 15 residues. Germline V gene sequence: CDR1 ENHRY, CDR2 SYGVKD. The CDR3 DNA sequence: TGTGCCATCAGTGAGTCTCCAGGGGGAACCGGGGAGCTGTTTTTT. It specifies CAISESPGGTGELFF.

This chain uses TRBV6-2 or TRBV6-3 with TRBJ1-1, with 7 bases matching TRBD1. V trimming: 0 bases; J trimming: 7 bases; junction bases outside the gene matches: 8. The CDR3 covers 15 residues. The germline V gene has CDR1 MNHEY and CDR2 SVGEGT. The chain's CDR3 is CASSYSGTVTDEAFF. DNA of the CDR3: TGTGCCAGCAGTTACTCTGGGACAGTGACGGATGAAGCTTTCTTT.

The chain has TRBV27 and TRBJ2-7; 7 bases match TRBD1. With 5 bases clipped from V and 5 bases from J, the junction kept 9 bases outside the gene matches. The germline V gene encodes CDR1 MNHEY and CDR2 SMNVEV (reference sequence). This CDR3 spans 14 amino acids. The CDR3 nucleotides are TGTGCCAGCAGTAGAGACAGGGTAGTGCACGAGCAGTACTTC. Translated: CASSRDRVVHEQYF.

This clonotype was picked up many times. Here the CDR3 DNA reads TGTGCCAGCAGTTTGACAGGGGGCAATTCACCCCTCCACTTT. This encodes CASSLTGGNSPLHF. This rearrangement joins TRBV12-3 or TRBV12-4 to TRBJ1-6; 10 bases map to TRBD1. The CDR3 spans 14 residues. Losses at the gene ends were 3 bases for V and 7 bases for J; bases not matched to a gene: 0.

The table lists this clonotype with a count of one. V and J are TRBV7-9 and TRBJ2-7; 7 bases are a match to TRBD2. Germline-derived CDR1 and CDR2 are SEHNR and FQNEAQ (reference sequence). The CDR3 consists of 16 residues. J was trimmed by 4 bases and V by 1 base; bases with no gene match: 10. CDR3 nucleotides: TGTGCCAGCAGCTTAGGCGGGGACTATGCGGAGTACGAGCAGTACTTC. Amino acid sequence: CASSLGGDYAEYEQYF. Supplemented by reference TRBV7-9 and TRBJ2-7, the full variable domain reads DTGVSQNPRHKITKRGQNVTFRCDPISEHNRLYWYRQTLGQGPEFLTYFQNEAQLEKSRLLSDRFSAERPKGSFSTLEIQRTEQGDSAMYLCASSLGGDYAEYEQYFGPGTRLTVT.

V gene TRBV6-2 or TRBV6-3 combines with J gene TRBJ2-3; a weak D match, TRBD2 (5 bases). This CDR3 contains 16 residues. The V and J ends lost 2 bases and 0 bases respectively, with 12 bases between them. Germline V CDR1 and CDR2: MNHEY, SVGEGT. This CDR3 reads CASSYVAGSSTDTQYF. The CDR3 DNA sequence: TGTGCCAGCAGTTACGTGGCGGGCTCTAGCACAGATACGCAGTATTTT.

The J gene is TRBJ2-7, the V gene TRBV29-1, with TRBD1 identical over 8 bases. CDR3 length: 13 amino acids. The junction had 5 bases not matched to a gene; V was cut back by 3 bases and J by 4 bases. Germline values: CDR1 SQVTM, CDR2 ANQGSEA. The CDR3 nucleotides are TGCAGCGTTGAGGCAGGGGGCCGGTACGAGCAGTACTTC. Its translation: CSVEAGGRYEQYF.

This clonotype was detected ten times or more. The chain recombines TRBV9 with TRBJ2-1; 11 bases fit TRBD2. The germline V gene encodes CDR1 SGDLS and CDR2 YYNGEE. J gave up 6 bases and V 7 bases, and 6 bases lay outside the gene matches. The CDR3 totals 14 residues. The CDR3 DNA reads as TGTGCCAGCGGGGGACTAGCGGTTAGCAATGAGCAGTTCTTC. It codes for CASGGLAVSNEQFF. Using reference TRBV9 and TRBJ2-1 for the parts outside the CDR3, the full variable domain is DSGVTQTPKHLITATGQRVTLRCSPRSGDLSVYWYQQSLDQGLQFLIQYYNGEERAKGNILERFSAQQFPDLHSELNLSSLELGDSALYFCASGGLAVSNEQFFGPGTRLTVL.

The J gene is TRBJ2-5, the V gene TRBV25-1; TRBD1 matches at 10 bases. The V and J ends lost 8 bases and 3 bases, in that order; junction bases with no gene match: 6. CDR1 is MGHDK and CDR2 is SYGVNS in the germline V gene. This CDR3 is built from 14 residues. In DNA form, the CDR3 reads TGTGCCAGCCCAACCGGGACAGGGGAAGAGACCCAGTACTTC. Amino acid sequence: CASPTGTGEETQYF.

J is TRBJ2-7 and V is TRBV2; TRBD2 matches at 11 bases. The CDR3 runs to 14 residues. CDR1 SNHLY and CDR2 FYNNEI come from the germline V gene. The V gene end was trimmed by 4 bases and the J gene end by 4 bases; junction bases not matched to a gene: 3. CDR3 region: CASSGLAGRYEQYF. CDR3 DNA sequence: TGTGCCAGCAGTGGACTAGCGGGAAGATACGAGCAGTACTTC. Looking up the rest from reference TRBV2 and TRBJ2-7 gives the full variable domain: EPEVTQTPSHQVTQMGQEVILRCVPISNHLYFYWYRQILGQKVEFLVSFYNNEISEKSEIFDDQFSVERPDGSNFTLKIRSTKLEDSAMYFCASSGLAGRYEQYFGPGTRLTVT.

The CDR3, as DNA: TGTGCCACCAGCGGGACAGGTGACACCTACGAGCAGTACTTC. As protein: CATSGTGDTYEQYF. The chain joins TRBV24-1 to TRBJ2-7; 8 nucleotides match TRBD1. The CDR3 consists of 14 residues. The germline CDR1 and CDR2 sequences are KGHDR and SFDVKD. The V segment lost 7 bases and the J segment 2 bases; nucleotides outside the gene matches: 6.

V and J are TRBV7-2 and TRBJ2-5, with a tentative D call TRBD2 (6 bases). The CDR3 is 13 amino acids. Germline V gives CDR1 SGHTA, CDR2 FQGNSA. The germline V and J ends were trimmed by 8 bases and 8 bases, with 18 bases remaining between them. CDR3 sequence reads: CASVTRTLDTQYF. CDR3 in DNA: TGTGCCAGCGTGACTAGGACCTTAGATACCCAGTACTTC.

The chain joins TRBV5-4 to TRBJ2-7; D tentatively fits TRBD1 or TRBD2 (5 bases each). The V and J ends lost 2 bases and 9 bases respectively, with 15 bases between them. The CDR3 length is 13 residues. From germline, CDR1 is SGHNT and CDR2 YYREEE (reference sequence). CDR3 sequence: CASSFARDEGQYF. The DNA of the CDR3 is TGTGCCAGCAGCTTCGCCAGGGATGAGGGGCAGTACTTC.

Points on this clonotype: A much more abundant neighbour one base away suggests this may be a read error. The CDR3 DNA reads as TGTGCCAGCAGTCCCGCCAGGCACACCGGGGAGCTGTTTTTT. Translating gives CASSPARHTGELFF. The chain employs TRBV2 and TRBJ2-2; D ambiguous. The ends were cut back, 5 bases at V and 3 bases at J, with 10 bases in the middle. The CDR3 covers 14 residues. CDR1 and CDR2 (germline): SNHLY, FYNNEI.

V and J are TRBV7-8 and TRBJ2-5; 7 bases are a match to TRBD1. CDR1 SGHVS and CDR2 FQNEAQ come from the germline V gene. V gave up 2 bases and J gave up 2 bases; unmatched junction bases: 5. This CDR3 is built from 15 residues. CDR3 nucleotides: TGTGCCAGCAGCTTATGGGGGACAGCACAAGAGACCCAGTACTTC. Its translation: CASSLWGTAQETQYF.

The CDR3, as DNA: TGTGCCAGCAGCGCTCCGGGACAGGGGGCGGCGGAGACCCAGTACTTC. Its protein is CASSAPGQGAAETQYF. The chain has TRBV7-3 and TRBJ2-5; TRBD1 matches at 12 bases. CDR3 size: 16 residues. The V gene's germline CDR1 is SGHTA and CDR2 FQGTGA. Losses at the gene ends were 5 bases for V and 5 bases for J; bases not matched to a gene: 9.

This clonotype showed up many times. J is TRBJ2-7 and V is TRBV28; weak D call: TRBD2 (6 bases). Between the trimmed V and J ends, which lost 8 bases and 0 bases, there was a span of 8 bases. The CDR3 has 12 amino acids. Germline lookup yields CDR1 MDHEN and CDR2 SYDVKM. The CDR3 protein is CASGGSSYEQYF. The CDR3, as DNA: TGTGCCAGCGGAGGGAGCTCCTACGAGCAGTACTTC.